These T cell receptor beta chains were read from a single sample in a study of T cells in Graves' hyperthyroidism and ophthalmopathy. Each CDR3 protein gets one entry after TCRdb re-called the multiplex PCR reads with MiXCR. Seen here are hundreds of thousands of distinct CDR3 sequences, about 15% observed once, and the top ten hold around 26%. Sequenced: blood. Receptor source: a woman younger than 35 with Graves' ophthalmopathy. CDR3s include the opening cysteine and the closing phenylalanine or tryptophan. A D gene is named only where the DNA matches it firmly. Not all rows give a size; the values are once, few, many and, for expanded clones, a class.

CASSIASKNYEQYF TGTGCCAGTAGTATCGCCAGTAAAAACTACGAGCAGTACTTC TRBJ2-7 . TRBV19 few
CASSFLGFNNEQFF TGTGCCAGCAGTTTCTTAGGGTTCAACAATGAGCAGTTCTTC TRBJ2-1 . TRBV12-3/TRBV12-4 many
CASSQDGPGNQPQHF TGTGCCAGCAGCCAAGATGGGCCAGGGAATCAGCCCCAGCATTTT TRBJ1-5 . TRBV14 many
CASSPGTGGVETQHF TGTGCCAGCAGTCCCGGGACAGGGGGCGTCGAGACCCAGCATTTT TRBJ1-5 TRBD1 TRBV28 .
CSAPRGWDTGELFF TGCAGTGCCCCAAGGGGTTGGGACACCGGGGAGCTGTTTTTT TRBJ2-2 . TRBV20-1 .
CSAREDQGVSADTQYF TGCAGTGCTAGAGAGGACCAGGGTGTCAGCGCTGATACGCAGTATTTT TRBJ2-3 . TRBV20-1 .
CASSPSYWGRNTEAFF TGTGCCAGCAGCCCCTCATATTGGGGGAGGAACACTGAAGCTTTCTTT TRBJ1-1 . TRBV6-1 many
CASSDSDRGELFF TGTGCCAGCAGTGACTCGGACAGGGGGGAGCTGTTTTTT TRBJ2-2 TRBD1 TRBV6-4 many
CAWSVGWTVHF TGTGCCTGGAGTGTAGGGTGGACAGTCCACTTT TRBJ1-6 . TRBV30 many
CASSFGADRGYEQYF TGTGCCAGCTCATTTGGCGCGGACAGGGGCTACGAGCAGTACTTC TRBJ2-7 TRBD1 TRBV18 many
CASSLQDGHEQYF TGTGCCAGCAGCCTACAGGATGGCCACGAGCAGTACTTC TRBJ2-7 . TRBV7-3 many
CAWRQSNTGELFF TGTGCCTGGAGACAGTCGAACACCGGGGAGCTGTTTTTT TRBJ2-2 . TRBV30 many
CASSLGGASSYEQYF TGTGCCAGCAGCTTAGGGGGAGCGAGCTCCTACGAGCAGTACTTC TRBJ2-7 . TRBV13 many
CASSWFSTLDTDTQYF TGTGCCAGCAGTTGGTTCTCGACACTTGACACAGATACGCAGTATTTT TRBJ2-3 . TRBV27 many
CASSFGQGAMDEQFF TGTGCCAGCAGCTTTGGACAGGGGGCAATGGATGAGCAGTTCTTC TRBJ2-1 TRBD1 TRBV7-9 .
CASSLGGSGQPQHF TGTGCCAGCAGTTTGGGCGGGAGCGGTCAGCCCCAGCATTTT TRBJ1-5 . TRBV27 .
CASSLRDEETQYF TGCGCCAGCAGCCTCCGGGACGAAGAGACCCAGTACTTC TRBJ2-5 . TRBV4-1 .
CASSATLPTGGFGNEQFF TGTGCCAGCAGCGCAACCCTCCCAACGGGGGGGTTCGGCAATGAGCAGTTCTTC TRBJ2-1 TRBD2 TRBV9 few
CASSPPTRQSSNYGYTF TGTGCCAGCAGTCCACCTACCAGGCAGTCCTCTAACTATGGCTACACCTTC TRBJ1-2 . TRBV2 many
CASRADRDAEAFF TGTGCCAGCAGGGCTGACAGGGACGCTGAAGCTTTCTTT TRBJ1-1 TRBD1 TRBV2 many
CASSLGQGGDTQYF TGCGCCAGCAGCTTGGGGCAGGGAGGAGATACGCAGTATTTT TRBJ2-3 . TRBV5-1 many
CASSSTGTSLQETQYF TGTGCCAGCAGTTCAACCGGGACTAGCCTCCAAGAGACCCAGTACTTC TRBJ2-5 TRBD2 TRBV6-1 many
CASSLVRGTGNYEQYF TGTGCCAGCAGCTTAGTAAGAGGGACAGGGAATTACGAGCAGTACTTC TRBJ2-7 TRBD1 TRBV11-2 .
CASSLTTRPRPRGTGELFF TGTGCCAGCAGCTTAACCACAAGACCCAGGCCCCGTGGCACCGGGGAGCTGTTTTTT TRBJ2-2 . TRBV7-8 many
CASNSGTSGGPYNEQFF TGTGCCAGCAATTCTGGGACTAGCGGGGGGCCCTACAATGAGCAGTTCTTC TRBJ2-1 TRBD2 TRBV2 .
CASSLGRGIAEAFF TGTGCCAGCAGCTTAGGCAGGGGGATCGCAGAAGCTTTCTTT TRBJ1-1 TRBD1 TRBV13 many
CASTTSGTYNEQFF TGTGCCAGTACGACTAGCGGGACTTACAATGAGCAGTTCTTC TRBJ2-1 TRBD2 TRBV6-1 .
CASSPQFSGANVLTF TGTGCCAGCAGCCCACAATTCTCTGGGGCCAACGTCCTGACTTTC TRBJ2-6 . TRBV11-2 many
CSARAIAGSQETQYF TGCAGTGCTAGAGCAATAGCGGGGTCCCAAGAGACCCAGTACTTC TRBJ2-5 TRBD2 TRBV20-1 many
CASSYSGFRGNTGELFF TGTGCCAGCAGTTACTCGGGTTTCAGGGGAAACACCGGGGAGCTGTTTTTT TRBJ2-2 . TRBV6-5 many
CASSLYSGGVTDTQYF TGTGCCAGCAGCCTATATAGCGGGGGGGTCACAGATACGCAGTATTTT TRBJ2-3 TRBD2 TRBV7-9 many
CASSSLGTVDETQYF TGTGCCAGCAGTTCTCTCGGGACAGTGGACGAGACCCAGTACTTC TRBJ2-5 TRBD1 TRBV28 .
CASSERQASYEQYF TGTGCCAGCAGCGAGAGACAGGCCTCCTACGAGCAGTACTTC TRBJ2-7 . TRBV7-3 many
CASRVRPGVGTDTQYF TGTGCCAGCAGGGTAAGGCCAGGGGTCGGCACAGATACGCAGTATTTT TRBJ2-3 . TRBV28 many
CASSYDRASNYGYTF TGTGCCAGCAGTTACGACAGGGCAAGTAACTATGGCTACACCTTC TRBJ1-2 TRBD1 TRBV6-6 many
CASSLLAGDKETQYF TGTGCCAGCAGCCTCCTAGCGGGGGACAAAGAGACCCAGTACTTC TRBJ2-5 TRBD2 TRBV3-1 .
CASNGRDFYGYTF TGTGCCAGCAACGGCAGGGATTTCTATGGCTACACCTTC TRBJ1-2 . TRBV6-1 many
CATSLPGLPGGDTQYF TGTGCCACCAGTCTCCCGGGACTGCCTGGGGGAGATACGCAGTATTTT TRBJ2-3 . TRBV24-1 .
CASSKTSGREQFF TGTGCCAGCAGCAAGACTAGCGGGAGAGAGCAGTTCTTC TRBJ2-1 TRBD2 TRBV7-6 many
CSASSSGDYEQYF TGCAGTGCTAGTAGTAGCGGGGACTACGAGCAGTACTTC TRBJ2-7 TRBD2 TRBV20-1 .
CASSYSGGFVETQYF TGTGCCAGCAGTTACTCTGGGGGATTTGTGGAGACCCAGTACTTC TRBJ2-5 . TRBV6-5 many
CASSSIPLLADIYGYTF TGTGCCAGCAGCTCCATACCCCTTCTAGCGGATATCTATGGCTACACCTTC TRBJ1-2 . TRBV7-9 many
CSAPPDGLYNEQFF TGCAGTGCTCCTCCCGACGGCCTCTACAATGAGCAGTTCTTC TRBJ2-1 . TRBV20-1 many
CASSGVQETQYF TGTGCCAGCAGCGGCGTGCAAGAGACCCAGTACTTC TRBJ2-5 . TRBV9 many
CASSVDGPSYEQYF TGTGCCAGCAGCGTGGACGGACCCTCCTACGAGCAGTACTTC TRBJ2-7 . TRBV9 once
CASSLWPFGANTEAFF TGTGCCAGCAGCCTATGGCCCTTCGGAGCTAACACTGAAGCTTTCTTT TRBJ1-1 . TRBV7-9 many
CASRNSGGAYEQYF TGTGCCAGCCGAAATAGCGGGGGGGCCTACGAGCAGTACTTC TRBJ2-7 TRBD2 TRBV12-3/TRBV12-4 .
CASSLVMGVGDQYF TGTGCCAGCAGCTTGGTGATGGGGGTTGGGGACCAGTACTTC TRBJ2-5 . TRBV11-2 many
CASSSSSGTVGHTIYF TGTGCCAGCAGTTCAAGTTCCGGGACAGTGGGGCACACCATATATTTT TRBJ1-3 TRBD1 TRBV28 many
CASSFTDRQDTEAFF TGTGCCAGCAGTTTCACGGACAGGCAGGACACTGAAGCTTTCTTT TRBJ1-1 TRBD1 TRBV6-1 many
CASSAGLSGANVLTF TGCGCCAGCAGTGCCGGACTGTCTGGGGCCAACGTCCTGACTTTC TRBJ2-6 . TRBV10-1 many
CASSKGGGYEQYF TGTGCCAGCAGCAAGGGGGGCGGGTACGAGCAGTACTTC TRBJ2-7 . TRBV28 .
CSARPPVSGRNYNEQFF TGCAGTGCTAGGCCCCCGGTGAGCGGGAGGAACTACAATGAGCAGTTCTTC TRBJ2-1 TRBD2 TRBV20-1 many